Following are 27 T cell receptor beta chains from one sample sequenced in a study of PD-1 blockade in classical Hodgkin lymphoma. Method: immunoSEQ multiplex PCR; TCRdb's copy keeps in-frame clones and lacks some. The sample holds about 89,000 clones, less than 95% seen once. The sample's time point: cycle 4 day 1 (C4D1), after 6 weeks of nivolumab. Relapse was seen in all patients after autologous stem cell transplantation, and brentuximab vedotin exposure was variable. Sequenced material: peripheral blood mononuclear cells (PBMCs), taken before the fourth cycle of nivolumab. The receptors stem from a human donor with classical Hodgkin lymphoma.

The chain joins TRBV6-1 to TRBJ2-7, with 7 positions matching TRBD1. The CDR3 loop spans 15 amino acids. CDR1 is MNHNS, CDR2 SASEGT, per germline. The junction had 10 bases not matched to a gene; V was cut back by 6 bases and J by 2 bases. CDR3 nucleotide sequence: TGTGCCAGCAGCCCAACCGGGACAGACACCTACGAGCAGTACTTC. Translating it yields CASSPTGTDTYEQYF.

The V call is TRBV30, the J call TRBJ2-1; 10 bases match TRBD2. The CDR3 runs to 15 residues. Germline V gene lookup returns CDR1 GTSNPN and CDR2 SVGIG (reference sequence). The ends lost 1 base at V and 2 bases at J; junction bases unmatched: 2. CDR3 DNA sequence: TGTGCCTGGAGTGATAGCGGGGGGCCCTACAATGAGCAGTTCTTC. Translation: CAWSDSGGPYNEQFF.

The chain couples TRBV5-1 to TRBJ2-7, with 8 bases lining up with TRBD2. CDR3 size: 16 residues. V lost 4 bases and J lost 0; bases outside the gene matches: 9. Germline assignment: CDR1 SGHRS and CDR2 YFSETQ. The CDR3 DNA follows: TGCGCCAGCAGCGAACTTAGCGGGGTGCTCTCCTACGAGCAGTACTTC. Translating gives CASSELSGVLSYEQYF. Looking up the rest from reference TRBV5-1 and TRBJ2-7 gives the full variable domain: KAGVTQTPRYLIKTRGQQVTLSCSPISGHRSVSWYQQTPGQGLQFLFEYFSETQRNKGNFPGRFSGRQFSNSRSEMNVSTLELGDSALYLCASSELSGVLSYEQYFGPGTRLTVT.

The chain uses TRBV6-1 and TRBJ2-1, with D perhaps matching TRBD2 (6 bases). The CDR3 covers 17 residues. The ends were cut back, 0 bases at V and 0 bases at J, with 12 bases in the middle. Germline CDR1 reads MNHNS; CDR2 reads SASEGT. CDR3 in amino acids: CASSEAWLAYSYNEQFF. The CDR3, as DNA: TGTGCCAGCAGTGAAGCTTGGCTAGCGTACTCCTACAATGAGCAGTTCTTC.

V gene TRBV18 combines with J gene TRBJ2-7, with a tentative D call TRBD1 (6 bases). CDR1 and CDR2 from the germline V gene are KGHSH and LQKENI. The CDR3 extends over 13 amino acids. Trimming removed 6 bases from V and 7 bases from J, with 16 bases in between. For the CDR3, the DNA is TGTGCCAGCTCGCGCGACCACAGGGTTGAGCAGTACTTC. Translation: CASSRDHRVEQYF.

The chain joins TRBV6-6 to TRBJ1-1, with a tentative D call TRBD1 (5 bases). This CDR3 has 12 residues. Trimming removed 5 bases from V and 8 bases from J, with 12 bases in between. Germline V gene data show CDR1 as MNHNY and CDR2 as SVGAGI (reference sequence). The CDR3 coding sequence is TGTGCCAGCAGTGGGGGAGGGCCCGAAGCTTTCTTT. It codes for CASSGGGPEAFF.

CDR3 in DNA: TGTGCCAGCAGCGTAGGAGGGACTTATACCTACGAGCAGTACTTC. As protein: CASSVGGTYTYEQYF. This chain joins TRBV9 and TRBJ2-7, with D perhaps TRBD2 (6 bases). CDR1 and CDR2 (germline): SGDLS, YYNGEE. The length of the CDR3 is 15 residues. V was shortened by 0 bases and J by 2 bases, with 12 bases between the two germline ends.

The chain has TRBV9 and TRBJ1-5, with a possible D match to TRBD1 (6 bases). Germline V gene lookup returns CDR1 SGDLS and CDR2 YYNGEE. Trimming took 0 bases from V and 2 from J, leaving 9 bases between them. This CDR3 comprises 15 residues. DNA for the CDR3: TGTGCCAGCAGCGTAGAGGGGGGGGGCAATCAGCCCCAGCATTTT. Its translation: CASSVEGGGNQPQHF.

The CDR3 coding sequence is TGTGCCAGCAGCTTTAGCGGGGGCGCTTCTAGCACAGATACGCAGTATTTT. Protein product: CASSFSGGASSTDTQYF. The rearrangement uses TRBV5-6 and TRBJ2-3, with 9 positions matching TRBD2. The CDR3 is 17 residues long. The V gene end was trimmed by 2 bases and the J gene end by 0 bases; junction bases not matched to a gene: 7. Germline V gene data show CDR1 as SGHDT and CDR2 as YYEEEE.

The CDR3 sequence is CASSTRQTYEQYF. In DNA, the CDR3 is TGTGCCAGCAGTACCAGGCAAACCTACGAGCAGTACTTC. The chain links TRBV6-5 to TRBJ2-7; D uncertain. Germline CDR1 MNHEY, CDR2 SVGAGI. There are 13 residues in the CDR3. V was shortened by 5 bases and J by 2 bases, with 10 bases between the two germline ends.

V gene TRBV7-2 combines with J gene TRBJ2-2, with 8 bases that match TRBD2. V lost 1 base and J lost 0; bases outside the gene matches: 4. The length of the CDR3 is 17 residues. The germline V gene has CDR1 SGHTA and CDR2 FQGNSA. CDR3 bases: TGTGCCAGCAGCTTAGGGGCGCGGGGGGCGAACACCGGGGAGCTGTTTTTT. Amino acids: CASSLGARGANTGELFF.

This clone occurred once. The rearrangement uses TRBV2 and TRBJ2-1; 8 nucleotides align to TRBD2. Germline V gives CDR1 SNHLY, CDR2 FYNNEI. Losses at the gene ends were 1 base for V and 6 bases for J; bases not matched to a gene: 11. The CDR3 spans 17 residues. The DNA for the CDR3 is TGTGCCAGCAGTGAAGGGAGTTTATCCGGGACTAGCAATGAGCAGTTCTTC. Amino acids: CASSEGSLSGTSNEQFF.

J is TRBJ1-6 and V is TRBV18; the D gene is possibly TRBD1 (6 bases). V lost 5 bases to trimming and J lost 4 bases, with 12 bases between them. The CDR3 contains 15 residues. In germline, CDR1 is KGHSH, CDR2 LQKENI. The CDR3 loop reads CASSTGTQYNSPLHF. CDR3 sequence (DNA): TGTGCCAGCTCAACCGGGACACAGTATAATTCACCCCTCCACTTT.

The chain couples TRBV21-1 to TRBJ2-5. TRBV21-1 is assigned pseudogene status. There are 17 residues in the CDR3. The CDR3 DNA reads as TGTGCCAGCAGCAAAGCGTCGAGGGGTAAGGGGGGTGAGACCCAGTACTTC. Its protein is CASSKASRGKGGETQYF.

This clone has a handful of counts. This rearrangement joins TRBV9 to TRBJ1-1; no firm D call. Germline values: CDR1 SGDLS, CDR2 YYNGEE. Trimming left V 1 base short and J 1 base short, with 5 bases between. The CDR3 sequence is 13 residues long. The DNA of the CDR3 is TGTGCCAGCAGCGTACAGACGAACACTGAAGCTTTCTTT. The encoded protein is CASSVQTNTEAFF.

The chain carries TRBV13 and TRBJ2-5, with 7 bases that match TRBD1. Trimming cost V 4 bases and J 2 bases; bases outside gene matches: 7. This CDR3 is 15 amino acids long. Germline V gene data show CDR1 as PRHDT and CDR2 as FYEKMQ (reference sequence). The CDR3 DNA reads as TGTGCCAGCAGCTCCGATGAACAGGGGCAAGAGACCCAGTACTTC. Translation: CASSSDEQGQETQYF.

The chain carries TRBV9 and TRBJ1-6, with D unclear. Between the trimmed V and J ends, which lost 0 bases and 7 bases, there was a span of 5 bases. In germline, CDR1 is SGDLS, CDR2 YYNGEE. This CDR3 spans 13 amino acids. DNA of the CDR3: TGTGCCAGCAGCGTAGCTGTAAATTCACCCCTCCACTTT. Translation gives CASSVAVNSPLHF. Full variable domain (missing parts from reference TRBV9 and TRBJ1-6): DSGVTQTPKHLITATGQRVTLRCSPRSGDLSVYWYQQSLDQGLQFLIQYYNGEERAKGNILERFSAQQFPDLHSELNLSSLELGDSALYFCASSVAVNSPLHFGNGTRLTVT.

The chain carries TRBV28 and TRBJ2-5; the D call may be TRBD1 or TRBD2 (5 bases each). This CDR3 comprises 18 residues. CDR1 and CDR2 from the germline V gene are MDHEN and SYDVKM. V shed 4 bases and J shed 3 bases, with 24 bases lying between them. The CDR3 sequence is CASSSSYTKRGRKETQYF. In nucleotides, the CDR3 is TGTGCCAGCAGTTCCTCCTATACTAAACGGGGACGGAAAGAGACCCAGTACTTC.

V is TRBV9 and J is TRBJ2-5; maybe TRBD1 (6 bases). Germline CDR1 reads SGDLS; CDR2 reads YYNGEE. The germline V and J ends were trimmed by 1 base and 3 bases, with 10 bases remaining between them. The CDR3 runs 14 residues. The CDR3 protein is CASSVSGAEETQYF. The CDR3, as DNA: TGTGCCAGCAGCGTATCAGGGGCCGAAGAGACCCAGTACTTC.

The CDR3 bases are TGTGCCAGTAGTATAGGGTGGGGGACGGACACCGGGGAGCTGTTTTTT. As protein: CASSIGWGTDTGELFF. V gene TRBV19 combines with J gene TRBJ2-2; tentatively, D is TRBD1 or TRBD2 (5 bases each). Germline V CDR1 and CDR2: LNHDA, SQIVND (reference sequence). This CDR3 is 16 amino acids long. V lost 1 base to trimming and J lost 3 bases, with 12 bases between them.

This chain connects TRBV6-5 to TRBJ1-5; no clear D gene. The germline gives CDR1 MNHEY, CDR2 SVGAGI. With 2 bases removed from V and 7 bases from J, the gap between germline ends came to 12 bases. This CDR3 is 14 amino acids long. This CDR3 reads CASSYRGGSQPQHF. DNA for the CDR3: TGTGCCAGCAGTTACCGAGGCGGCAGCCAGCCCCAGCATTTT.

This chain joins TRBV29-1 and TRBJ2-1; TRBD2 matches at 8 bases. Germline V gene sequence: CDR1 SQVTM, CDR2 ANQGSEA. Losses at the gene ends were 3 bases for V and 0 bases for J; bases not matched to a gene: 4. The length of the CDR3 is 15 residues. CDR3 protein: CSVETGGDSYNEQFF. CDR3 nucleotide sequence: TGCAGCGTTGAGACCGGGGGGGACTCCTACAATGAGCAGTTCTTC.

The chain has TRBV19 and TRBJ1-4; 9 nucleotides align to TRBD1. The CDR3 consists of 15 residues. V dropped 4 bases and J dropped 8; count of bases not matched to a gene: 8. Germline lookup yields CDR1 LNHDA and CDR2 SQIVND (reference sequence). The CDR3 DNA reads as TGTGCCAGTAGTACTACAGGGGGCCTCAGGGAAAAACTGTTTTTT. This gives the protein CASSTTGGLREKLFF.

This sequence joins TRBV18 and TRBJ1-4; TRBD1 matches 9 bases. CDR3 length equals 16 residues. With 3 bases clipped from V and 2 bases from J, the junction kept 4 bases outside the gene matches. The V gene's germline CDR1 is KGHSH and CDR2 LQKENI. As DNA, the CDR3 is TGTGCCAGCTCACCCGACAGGGGGGACACTAATGAAAAACTGTTTTTT. Translated: CASSPDRGDTNEKLFF.

The V and J genes are TRBV5-5 and TRBJ2-7; D unclear. Germline CDR1 and CDR2: SGHKS and YYEKEE (reference sequence). The CDR3 covers 14 residues. V dropped 3 bases and J dropped 0 bases, with 10 bases sitting between them. The CDR3 region has the DNA TGTGCCAGCAGCTGGGCCTTCGGCTCCTACGAGCAGTACTTC. Translated: CASSWAFGSYEQYF.

This clone was seen only a few times. The rearrangement links TRBV4-2 to TRBJ1-5; 8 bases fit TRBD1. This CDR3 comprises 16 residues. In germline, CDR1 is LGHNA, CDR2 YNFKEQ. The ends lost 3 bases at V and 1 base at J; junction bases unmatched: 5. The CDR3 sequence is CASSHDRTGSNQPQHF. The CDR3 nucleotides are TGTGCCAGCAGCCACGACCGGACAGGGAGCAATCAGCCCCAGCATTTT.

Here the CDR3 reads CASSLDSGGISYEQYF. The CDR3, as DNA: TGCGCCAGCAGCTTGGATAGCGGGGGCATCTCCTACGAGCAGTACTTC. This chain uses TRBV5-1 with TRBJ2-7; 9 bases are a match to TRBD2. Germline V gene sequence: CDR1 SGHRS, CDR2 YFSETQ. CDR3 length: 16 amino acids. Germline trimming cut 0 bases from V and 0 bases from J; bases unmatched to any gene: 4.